What follows are 11 T cell receptor beta chains derived from one specimen sequenced in a study of blood T cells in healthy people across ages. Combining a sample-barcoded 5' primer with a J-beta primer mix, a second PCR ran for about 7 to 11 cycles. TCRdb re-analysed the 5' RACE reads in MiXCR, keeping a single row per CDR3 protein. The sample has more than 650,000 distinct CDR3 sequences; over 20% are singletons. The sequencing input was blood. These receptors all come from an older man in good health.

This rearrangement joins TRBV3-1 to TRBJ1-2; D call uncertain. The CDR3 sequence is 16 residues long. Trimming left V 4 bases short and J 4 bases short, with 19 bases between. Germline V lookup: CDR1 LGHDT, CDR2 YNNKEL (reference sequence). CDR3 coding DNA: TGTGCCAGCAGCCCCCGGACGGATTTGTTCGGCTATGGCTACACCTTC. Translated, it gives CASSPRTDLFGYGYTF.

This clonotype was detected a few times. The V call is TRBV12-3 or TRBV12-4, the J call TRBJ2-5; 9 bases line up with TRBD2. Gene TRBJ2-7 matches the end of the DNA better, so the J call may be wrong. The CDR3 sequence is 15 residues long. CDR3 DNA sequence: TGTGCCAGCAGTCTTGAATCGACTAGCGGCTACGAGCAGTACTTC. This sequence encodes CASSLESTSGYEQYF.

Only a few counts were recorded for this clonotype. The J gene is TRBJ1-2, the V gene TRBV7-9; 7 positions match TRBD1. J was trimmed by 8 bases and V by 2 bases; bases with no gene match: 11. Germline V lookup: CDR1 SEHNR, CDR2 FQNEAQ (reference sequence). The CDR3 consists of 15 residues. This chain's CDR3 is CASSLIEGAIGGYTF. The CDR3 bases are TGTGCCAGCAGCTTAATCGAGGGGGCGATTGGGGGCTACACCTTC.

This rearrangement joins TRBV21-1 to TRBJ2-7; the D call in the table, TRBD1, was not verified against the DNA. TRBV21-1 is classified as a pseudogene. This CDR3 has 17 residues. Here the CDR3 DNA reads TGTGCCAGCAGCATTTCAGGGGTCAAAACAACATCCTACGAGCAGTACGTC. Translation gives CASSISGVKTTSYEQYV.

The chain combines TRBV9 with TRBJ2-1, with 8 bases identical to TRBD2. The J call may be mistaken, given a closer DNA end match to TRBJ2-5. The CDR3 length is 15 residues. CDR1 is SGDLS and CDR2 is YYNGEE in the germline V gene. The CDR3 DNA reads as TGTGCCAGCAGCGCCCAGGGGCGGGGGGCCAACACCCAGTACTTC. Translation: CASSAQGRGANTQYF.

This chain joins TRBV20-1 and TRBJ1-1, with D possibly matching TRBD1 (5 bases). This CDR3 spans 13 amino acids. In germline, CDR1 is DFQATT, CDR2 SNEGSKA (reference sequence). Trimming shortened V by 3 bases and J by 7 bases, and 15 bases separated the two germline ends. CDR3 in amino acids: CSARGHSRGEAFF. The CDR3 nucleotides read TGCAGTGCTAGGGGGCACTCGAGGGGTGAAGCTTTCTTT.

This clonotype was counted a single time. The V call is TRBV7-7, the J call TRBJ2-5; possibly TRBD2 for D (5 bases). This CDR3 region has 14 residues. V was shortened by 1 base and J by 10 bases, with 16 bases between the two germline ends. Germline V lookup: CDR1 SSHAT, CDR2 FNYEAQ (reference sequence). Here the CDR3 DNA reads TGTGCCAGCAGCTTAGATCCGGGGAACTTTGACCAGTACTTC. Protein: CASSLDPGNFDQYF.

This clonotype was detected ten times or more. This chain connects TRBV2 to TRBJ2-2; D is unresolved. This CDR3 is 13 amino acids long. Deletions cut 6 bases from V and 7 bases from J, with 12 bases between. In germline, CDR1 is SNHLY, CDR2 FYNNEI. The CDR3 loop reads CASRALVGGELFF. The CDR3 DNA follows: TGTGCCAGCAGAGCCCTCGTGGGCGGGGAGCTGTTTTTT.

In regard to this clonotype: One end of the junction is discordant with germline, which a read error may explain. This sequence joins TRBV9 and TRBJ2-3, with 12 bases matching TRBD2. CDR1 and CDR2 (germline): SGDLS, YYNGEE. The CDR3 is made up of 16 amino acids. The CDR3 DNA follows: TGTGCCAGCACCGTACTAGCGGGAGGAGGATCAGATACGCAGTATTTT. This encodes CASTVLAGGGSDTQYF. Variable domain in full (rest from reference TRBV9 and TRBJ2-3): DSGVTQTPKHLITATGQRVTLRCSPRSGDLSVYWYQQSLDQGLQFLIQYYNGEERAKGNILERFSAQQFPDLHSELNLSSLELGDSALYFCASTVLAGGGSDTQYFGPGTRLTVL.

With respect to this clonotype: The germline gene is not matched at one end of the junction; a read error may be the cause. The chain links TRBV7-9 to TRBJ2-5, with 13 positions matching TRBD2. Germline values: CDR1 SEHNR, CDR2 FQNEAQ (reference sequence). CDR3 length: 17 residues. The CDR3 bases are TGTGCCAGCAGCTCGGGGACTAGCGGGAACCTACAAGAGGCCCAGTACTTC. Its protein product is CASSSGTSGNLQEAQYF.

This clonotype was seen a handful of times. The V and J genes are TRBV28 and TRBJ1-2; 9 bases line up with TRBD1. The germline V gene encodes CDR1 MDHEN and CDR2 SYDVKM. Trimming cost V 5 bases and J 3 bases; bases outside gene matches: 7. This CDR3 is built from 15 residues. The CDR3, as DNA: TGTGCCAGCAGTCCCGGACAGGGGATGTACTATGGCTACACCTTC. This translates into CASSPGQGMYYGYTF.